The 5 T cell receptor beta chains listed next were all sequenced from one sample in a study of shared clonotypes between healthy human individuals. Naive CD8 isolation took CD45RO-negative cells positively selected for CCR7 and excluded terminally differentiated effector memory CD45RA+ cells. Method: immunoSEQ multiplex PCR; TCRdb's copy keeps in-frame clones and lacks some. The table lists approximately 650,000 clones, less than 97% of them singletons. Sequenced sample: naive CD8+ T cells sorted from blood. The receptors come from a woman in her 30s in good health.

The DNA of the CDR3 is TGTGCCTGGAGTGCGCAGGGGGAATATGGCTACACCTTC. The encoded protein is CAWSAQGEYGYTF. The gene calls are TRBV30 and TRBJ1-2, with TRBD1 identical over 7 bases. V was clipped by 1 base and J by 5 bases; unmatched bases: 4. Germline CDR1 reads GTSNPN; CDR2 reads SVGIG (reference sequence). The CDR3 spans 13 residues.

The chain uses TRBV19 and TRBJ2-3, with D possibly being TRBD2 (5 bases). The CDR3 sequence is 12 residues long. V was cut by 11 bases and J by 3 bases, with 12 bases left in between. Germline lookup yields CDR1 LNHDA and CDR2 SQIVND (reference sequence). The chain's CDR3 is CASMGRTDTQYF. Here the CDR3 DNA reads TGTGCCTCAATGGGGAGAACAGATACGCAGTATTTT.

The chain joins TRBV5-1 to TRBJ2-3; D not resolved. This CDR3 spans 14 amino acids. V was trimmed by 0 bases and J by 2 bases, leaving 7 bases between them. Germline loops: CDR1 SGHRS, CDR2 YFSETQ. The DNA for the CDR3 is TGCGCCAGCAGCTTGGGTGGAGTCACAGATACGCAGTATTTT. Its translation is CASSLGGVTDTQYF.

J is TRBJ2-7 and V is TRBV30; D possibly corresponds to TRBD2 (6 bases). Germline CDR1 GTSNPN, CDR2 SVGIG (reference sequence). V lost 8 bases and J lost 0, with 11 bases in between. The CDR3 spans 12 residues. The CDR3 here is CAASGGSYEQYF. CDR3 DNA: TGTGCCGCATCCGGGGGCTCCTACGAGCAGTACTTC.

This clone was detected once. This chain joins TRBV28 and TRBJ2-7, with 7 bases aligning to TRBD2. V trimming: 9 bases; J trimming: 1 base; junction bases outside the gene matches: 6. The CDR3 contains 13 residues. CDR1 is MDHEN and CDR2 is SYDVKM in the germline V gene. CDR3 DNA: TGTGCCAGTGCACTAGCGCTGTCCTACGAGCAGTACTTC. It specifies CASALALSYEQYF.